The 28 T cell receptor beta chains given below trace back to one sample, sequenced in a study of OX40 agonist ivuxolimab in advanced cancers. Data came from immunoSEQ multiplex PCR; TCRdb stores just in-frame clones and leaves some out. The table includes more than 100,000 clones, just over 90% detected once. Sequencing was performed on CD4+ or CD8+ T cells sorted from blood, taken in a trial of the OX40 agonist ivuxolimab. These receptors all stem from an adult with an advanced solid tumor such as melanoma, head and neck, liver or kidney cancer.

The chain is built from TRBV6-1 and TRBJ1-6; 9 positions agree with TRBD1. CDR3 size: 17 residues. V was clipped by 4 bases and J by 3 bases; unmatched bases: 7. CDR1 MNHNS and CDR2 SASEGT come from the germline V gene. The chain's CDR3 is CASSVTGTGHYNSPLHF. CDR3 nucleotide sequence: TGTGCCAGCAGTGTTACCGGGACAGGGCACTATAATTCACCCCTCCACTTT.

The CDR3 DNA is TGTGCCAGCAGCTTGGATCCAGGGGGCGGGGAGACCCAGTACTTC. Its protein is CASSLDPGGGETQYF. V gene TRBV4-2 combines with J gene TRBJ2-5; TRBD1 matches at 8 bases. In germline, CDR1 is LGHNA, CDR2 YNFKEQ. The CDR3 sequence is 15 residues long. Trimming removed 5 bases from V and 5 bases from J; junction bases left unmatched: 10.

The genes are TRBV6-5 and TRBJ1-1; D is ambiguous. CDR1 is MNHEY and CDR2 is SVGAGI in the germline V gene. V shed 2 bases and J shed 0 bases, with 4 bases lying between them. The CDR3 contains 13 residues. CDR3 nucleotide sequence: TGTGCCAGCAGTTACCGATTGAACACTGAAGCTTTCTTT. Amino acids: CASSYRLNTEAFF.

The chain has TRBV19 and TRBJ2-5; 8 nucleotides match TRBD1. The CDR3 spans 14 residues. V lost 5 bases and J lost 5; bases outside the gene matches: 7. CDR1 LNHDA and CDR2 SQIVND come from the germline V gene (reference sequence). CDR3 nucleotide sequence: TGTGCCAGTAGTCGGCAGGGGGCGCGGGAGACCCAGTACTTC. It is translated as CASSRQGARETQYF.

The rearrangement links TRBV11-2 to TRBJ2-7; D is perhaps TRBD2 (5 bases). V was cut by 2 bases and J by 2 bases, with 13 bases left in between. This CDR3 region has 15 residues. CDR1 and CDR2 from the germline V gene are SGHAT and FQNNGV. This CDR3 is CASSLIREQTYEQYF. The CDR3 nucleotides read TGTGCCAGCAGCTTAATAAGGGAGCAGACCTACGAGCAGTACTTC.

The rearrangement links TRBV28 to TRBJ2-7; D gene ambiguous. Trimming removed 2 bases from V and 4 bases from J, with 6 bases in between. This CDR3 has 12 residues. Germline loops: CDR1 MDHEN, CDR2 SYDVKM. The CDR3 coding sequence is TGTGCCAGCAGTTTACCCCGGTACGAGCAGTACTTC. It specifies CASSLPRYEQYF. The complete variable domain, with remaining parts taken from reference TRBV28 and TRBJ2-7, reads DVKVTQSSRYLVKRTGEKVFLECVQDMDHENMFWYRQDPGLGLRLIYFSYDVKMKEKGDIPEGYSVSREKKERFSLILESASTNQTSMYLCASSLPRYEQYFGPGTRLTVT.

The chain links TRBV18 to TRBJ1-5; D remains ambiguous. The germline V gene encodes CDR1 KGHSH and CDR2 LQKENI. The CDR3 length is 15 residues. The V end was cut by 0 bases, the J end by 0 bases, with 6 bases between. The CDR3, as DNA: TGTGCCAGCTCACCACCGGAGTATAGCAATCAGCCCCAGCATTTT. Translated: CASSPPEYSNQPQHF. The whole variable domain, filled in from reference TRBV18 and TRBJ1-5, reads NAGVMQNPRHLVRRRGQEARLRCSPMKGHSHVYWYRQLPEEGLKFMVYLQKENIIDESGMPKERFSAEFPKEGPSILRIQQVVRGDSAAYFCASSPPEYSNQPQHFGDGTRLSIL.

This rearrangement joins TRBV6-1 to TRBJ2-7; the D gene is possibly TRBD1 (6 bases). Germline V gives CDR1 MNHNS, CDR2 SASEGT. The V and J ends lost 0 bases and 4 bases respectively, with 13 bases between them. This CDR3 is 15 amino acids long. The DNA of the CDR3 is TGTGCCAGCAGTGAAGCGCGGCAGGGGAAATACGAGCAGTACTTC. It specifies CASSEARQGKYEQYF.

This clone occurred once. This chain uses TRBV7-2 with TRBJ1-1; D is uncertain. Trimming stripped 0 bases from V and 8 bases from J, with 10 bases between. CDR1 and CDR2 (germline): SGHTA, FQGNSA. This CDR3 comprises 13 residues. The chain's CDR3 is CASSLAGSGEAFF. For the CDR3, the DNA is TGTGCCAGCAGCTTAGCTGGGAGTGGGGAAGCTTTCTTT.

This clone appeared a single time. CDR3 DNA sequence: TGTGCCAGCAGTTACAATATGTTTAATGAAAAACTGTTTTTT. Translating gives CASSYNMFNEKLFF. This chain links TRBV6-5 with TRBJ1-4; no reliable D call. The CDR3 sequence is 14 residues long. From germline, CDR1 is MNHEY and CDR2 SVGAGI. V lost 2 bases to trimming and J lost 4 bases, with 8 bases between them.

This clone is a singleton in its sample. This sample also contains other DNA sequences that code for the same CDR3. The chain has TRBV27 and TRBJ1-5; perhaps TRBD1 as D (5 bases). The CDR3 spans 12 residues. Germline values: CDR1 MNHEY, CDR2 SMNVEV (reference sequence). V dropped 4 bases and J dropped 6 bases, with 7 bases sitting between them. The CDR3 nucleotides read TGTGCCAGCAGTTCCGGGGGTCAGCCCCAGCATTTT. Amino acid sequence: CASSSGGQPQHF.

This chain links TRBV28 with TRBJ2-7; 8 positions match TRBD1. In germline, CDR1 is MDHEN, CDR2 SYDVKM. The J segment lost 3 bases and the V segment lost 6 bases, leaving 7 bases of the junction unmatched. The CDR3 extends over 14 amino acids. The DNA of the CDR3 is TGTGCCAGCAGGTTGGACAGGGTGGACTACGAGCAGTACTTC. Translated, it gives CASRLDRVDYEQYF.

The chain is built from TRBV5-1 and TRBJ1-1; 7 nucleotides agree with TRBD1. CDR1 and CDR2 (germline): SGHRS, YFSETQ. CDR3 size: 14 residues. Unmatched junction bases numbered 4, after V lost 0 bases and J lost 5 bases. This CDR3 reads CASSLGQGGTEAFF. The CDR3 DNA reads TGCGCCAGCAGCTTGGGACAGGGTGGGACTGAAGCTTTCTTT. The variable domain in full, with the rest retrieved from reference TRBV5-1 and TRBJ1-1, is KAGVTQTPRYLIKTRGQQVTLSCSPISGHRSVSWYQQTPGQGLQFLFEYFSETQRNKGNFPGRFSGRQFSNSRSEMNVSTLELGDSALYLCASSLGQGGTEAFFGQGTRLTVV.

This rearrangement joins TRBV5-8 to TRBJ2-7; TRBD1 aligns across 8 bases. J was trimmed by 2 bases and V by 6 bases; bases with no gene match: 10. CDR1 SGHTS and CDR2 YDEGEE come from the germline V gene. This CDR3 has 15 residues. CDR3 DNA: TGTGCCAGCAACCGCAGGGGGCCAACGACCTACGAGCAGTACTTC. Its protein product is CASNRRGPTTYEQYF. The whole variable domain, filled in from reference TRBV5-8 and TRBJ2-7, reads EAGVTQSPTHLIKTRGQQATLRCSPISGHTSVYWYQQALGLGLQFLLWYDEGEERNRGNFPPRFSGRQFPNYSSELNVNALELEDSALYLCASNRRGPTTYEQYFGPGTRLTVT.

The chain joins TRBV14 to TRBJ1-3; possible D gene TRBD1, 6 bases. The V end lost 4 bases, the J end lost 4 bases, and 11 bases lay between the germline ends. This CDR3 is built from 14 residues. The germline gives CDR1 SGHDN, CDR2 FVKESK. The CDR3 bases are TGTGCCAGCAGCCCCTGGGGGCAAGGAAACACCATATATTTT. It encodes CASSPWGQGNTIYF.

CDR3 sequence (DNA): TGTGCCAGCAGCTTAGAGCTCAGGGTCGGTGGGAACACTGAAGCTTTCTTT. The encoded protein is CASSLELRVGGNTEAFF. The rearrangement links TRBV7-9 to TRBJ1-1, with D perhaps matching TRBD1 (5 bases). CDR3 length equals 17 residues. With 1 base removed from V and 1 base from J, the gap between germline ends came to 16 bases. Germline loops: CDR1 SEHNR, CDR2 FQNEAQ (reference sequence).

V is TRBV6-6 and J is TRBJ2-6; D remains ambiguous. CDR3 length: 15 amino acids. Germline V gives CDR1 MNHNY, CDR2 SVGAGI (reference sequence). Trimming cost V 5 bases and J 4 bases, with 12 bases left between them. The CDR3 is CASSHKIYGANVLTF. In DNA, the CDR3 is TGTGCCAGCAGTCACAAAATCTACGGGGCCAACGTCCTGACTTTC.

This sequence joins TRBV2 and TRBJ1-2; TRBD1 is a possible D gene (5 bases). Germline V gene lookup returns CDR1 SNHLY and CDR2 FYNNEI. The CDR3 sequence is 13 residues long. Trimming removed 3 bases from V and 4 bases from J, with 9 bases in between. CDR3 DNA: TGTGCCAGCAGTGAGGGAGGGACCTATGGCTACACCTTC. It codes for CASSEGGTYGYTF.

The chain carries TRBV28 and TRBJ2-7; D perhaps matches TRBD1 (5 bases). CDR3 size: 16 residues. CDR1 and CDR2 (germline): MDHEN, SYDVKM. The V end lost 6 bases, the J end lost 7 bases, and 25 bases lay between the germline ends. The CDR3 region has the DNA TGTGCCAGCAGCCTGTGGGGCACCCCTAGATATGGTGAGCAGTACTTC. It specifies CASSLWGTPRYGEQYF.

This rearrangement joins TRBV29-1 to TRBJ2-7, with D possibly being TRBD1 (6 bases). Per germline, CDR1 SQVTM and CDR2 ANQGSEA. The CDR3 runs to 10 residues. V shed 6 bases and J shed 5 bases, with 8 bases lying between them. CDR3 in amino acids: CSVRGNEQYF. In DNA form, the CDR3 reads TGCAGCGTCAGGGGTAACGAGCAGTACTTC.

J is TRBJ1-6 and V is TRBV28; the D gene is possibly TRBD1 (5 bases). CDR1 is MDHEN, CDR2 SYDVKM, per germline. V dropped 3 bases and J dropped 6 bases, with 21 bases sitting between them. This CDR3 region has 18 residues. Here the CDR3 DNA reads TGTGCCAGCAGTTTCCACTTTCGGGGCAAAGACTTTAATTCACCCCTCCACTTT. Its protein is CASSFHFRGKDFNSPLHF.

In its sample, this clone was seen once. The CDR3 is CASSPPWGGERTDTQYF. CDR3 nucleotides: TGTGCCAGCAGTCCCCCGTGGGGGGGAGAGCGCACAGATACGCAGTATTTT. The chain couples TRBV27 to TRBJ2-3, with TRBD2 matching over 7 bases. Trimming cost V 5 bases and J 1 base; bases outside gene matches: 12. Germline V gene sequence: CDR1 MNHEY, CDR2 SMNVEV (reference sequence). This CDR3 region has 17 residues.

V gene TRBV2 combines with J gene TRBJ2-3; the D gene is possibly TRBD2 (7 bases). Trimming removed 5 bases at V and 2 bases at J, with 26 bases between. CDR1 and CDR2 from the germline V gene are SNHLY and FYNNEI. This CDR3 has 19 amino acids. In DNA form, the CDR3 reads TGTGCCAGCAGTCCCACGGGTCTATGGGGGGGGCGGTCCACAGATACGCAGTATTTT. Translating it yields CASSPTGLWGGRSTDTQYF. The whole variable domain, remainder taken from reference TRBV2 and TRBJ2-3, is EPEVTQTPSHQVTQMGQEVILRCVPISNHLYFYWYRQILGQKVEFLVSFYNNEISEKSEIFDDQFSVERPDGSNFTLKIRSTKLEDSAMYFCASSPTGLWGGRSTDTQYFGPGTRLTVL.

The chain couples TRBV7-2 to TRBJ2-7; 8 nucleotides match TRBD2. This CDR3 has 18 amino acids. Germline CDR1 is SGHTA and CDR2 is FQGNSA. V trimming: 4 bases; J trimming: 3 bases; junction bases outside the gene matches: 17. This CDR3 reads CASSSNLGTSVTVYEQYF. CDR3 DNA sequence: TGTGCCAGCAGCTCGAACCTCGGGACTAGTGTTACAGTCTACGAGCAGTACTTC.

This CDR3 is CASSSQSGKDTQYF. The DNA for the CDR3 is TGCGCCAGCAGCTCCCAATCAGGGAAAGATACGCAGTATTTT. The chain uses TRBV5-1 and TRBJ2-3; weak D call: TRBD1 (5 bases). Trimming pared 3 bases from V and 5 bases from J, leaving 13 bases between. The germline CDR1 and CDR2 sequences are SGHRS and YFSETQ. The CDR3 loop spans 14 amino acids. The whole variable domain, remainder taken from reference TRBV5-1 and TRBJ2-3, is KAGVTQTPRYLIKTRGQQVTLSCSPISGHRSVSWYQQTPGQGLQFLFEYFSETQRNKGNFPGRFSGRQFSNSRSEMNVSTLELGDSALYLCASSSQSGKDTQYFGPGTRLTVL.

The chain links TRBV7-2 to TRBJ2-3; 8 bases align to TRBD2. V lost 1 base, J lost 3 bases, and 3 bases stayed unmatched. The CDR3 totals 15 residues. The V gene's germline CDR1 is SGHTA and CDR2 FQGNSA. The CDR3 protein is CASSLDRGGTDTQYF. DNA for the CDR3: TGTGCCAGCAGCTTAGATCGGGGGGGAACAGATACGCAGTATTTT.

The CDR3 nucleotides read TGCGCCAGCTCCTGCAGGGCCCGGAACACTGAAGCTTTCTTT. This encodes CASSCRARNTEAFF. This chain connects TRBV4-1 to TRBJ1-1; D is possibly TRBD1 (5 bases). V was clipped by 8 bases and J by 1 base, with 14 bases between them. In germline, CDR1 is MGHRA, CDR2 YSYEKL. The CDR3 spans 14 residues.

A word on this clone: This specimen includes other DNA sequences encoding the same CDR3. The chain uses TRBV6-6 and TRBJ2-7, with TRBD2 matching 11 bases. The CDR3 is 14 amino acids. Germline CDR1 is MNHNY and CDR2 is SVGAGI (reference sequence). V lost 5 bases to trimming and J lost 4 bases; unmatched junction nucleotides: 4. The CDR3 DNA sequence: TGTGCCAGCAGTCGGACTAGCGGGCGGTACGAGCAGTACTTC. Protein sequence: CASSRTSGRYEQYF.